This T cell receptor beta chain was profiled in a study of vaccination effects on CD4 cells after COVID-19. The germline V and J ends were trimmed by 7 bases and 1 base, with 10 bases remaining between them. Germline V CDR1 and CDR2: MNHEY, SVGAGI. CDR3 length: 13 residues. This clone was counted only a few times. Its target is not known. TCRdb's table, derived via immunoSEQ multiplex PCR, lists solely in-frame clones and lacks some. This sample has tens of thousands of clones; roughly 63% occur once, and the top ten carry approximately 8.2%. The ViraFEST assay expanded antigen-specific CD4+ T cells with viral peptide pools before sequencing. When nine to ten days of culture had elapsed, CD4+ T cells were isolated. Two doses of BNT162b2 or mRNA-1273 vaccine were administered to participants.

The clonotype originates from a human donor who received a COVID-19 vaccine. This rearrangement joins TRBV6-5 to TRBJ1-1; no reliable D call. Here the sequenced sample was CD4+ T cells from PBMCs cultured with SARS-CoV-2 spike peptides, taken after COVID-19 vaccination. The CDR3 region is CASMLDGNTEAFF. In nucleotides, the CDR3 is TGTGCCAGCATGTTGGACGGGAACACTGAAGCTTTCTTT.